One T cell receptor beta chain is described in this entry. At least ten counts were recorded for this clonotype. Its recognized antigen is unknown. No base quality information exists; no much larger clone differs at one position. The entry originates in a study of regulatory T cells in long-lasting Graves disease (dated by TCRdb to the early 2020s). With respect to the entire study: Antithyroid drugs had been taken for less than 3 months by newly diagnosed Graves' disease patients. Patients with persistent Graves' disease were compared with patients with newly diagnosed Graves' disease using TCR sequencing and RNA sequencing of peripheral blood. The study was registered as a clinical trial and conducted in China. A total of about 33 samples underwent TCR sequencing: around 13 from persistent and approximately 20 from newly diagnosed Graves' disease patients.

Study-level results and caveats: Only the TCR beta chain was sequenced and analyzed. Compared with newly diagnosed patients, persistent Graves' disease patients had lower TCR Shannon entropy and fewer highly expanded clones, which suggests clonal expansion. Only peripheral blood was studied, because thyroid tissue, the primary lesion, was inaccessible. More public clonotypes were shared among persistent patients (2,741) than among newly diagnosed patients (966). As a limitation, the authors acknowledged that the small sample size may reduce accuracy. TRBV28, TRBJ1-2 and TRBJ2-5 were preferentially used in persistent disease, while TRBV20-1 and TRBJ2-1 were favored in newly diagnosed disease.

This specimen's time point label, interpreted: newly diagnosed GD, antithyroid drugs for less than 3 months. RNA was extracted from PBMCs in TRIzol for both TCR sequencing and RNA sequencing. The diagnosis of Graves' disease followed American Thyroid Association guidelines. Patients were recruited from an endocrinology department in Xi'an, China. Each patient gave 7.5 to 10 milliliters of peripheral blood, collected in an EDTA anticoagulant tube. Ficoll Paque Plus density gradient separation was used to isolate PBMCs, and no additional T cell sorting was done. RNA quality was checked with an Agilent 2100 Bioanalyzer and agarose gel, and concentration with a NanoDrop 2000. Library method: multiplex PCR. The sequencing machine was an Illumina HiSeq 4000. To build TCR beta libraries, CDR3 regions were amplified by Arm-PCR using iRepertoire HTBI primers. PCR products were gel purified before sequencing. The paper's data handling went like this. Gene usage analysis of CDR3 amino acid clonotypes relied on the 60 or so TRBV and about 15 TRBJ segments identified across samples. COPE and FqMerger were used to merge the filtered high-quality paired reads into contigs. BLAST was used to align contigs to IMGT TRBV, TRBD and TRBJ reference genes, and CDR3 was defined according to IMGT. Clonotypes above 0.1% frequency were classified as highly expanded clones. Shannon entropy was used to measure repertoire diversity, and the Gini coefficient was used to measure V-J evenness. Clonotypes shared by more than one individual were considered public. The public reads were run again by TCRdb, first through fastp at Q25 and then through MiXCR, and only productive beta chains were kept. Every entry covers one CDR3 protein and lists the most common genes and DNA from its rows. These V and J calls rely on TCRdb rather than the paper's analysis. The sample table holds about 470,000 distinct CDR3 sequences, of which about 15% were seen once. The leading ten clones occupy roughly a sixth of the sample.

The germline V gene supplies CDR1 SGHAT and CDR2 FQNNGV. At the junction V is shortened by 2 bases and J by 8 bases; bases outside the gene matches: 9. The CDR3 holds 16 amino acids from the cysteine to the phenylalanine. CDR3 DNA only is kept here, 48 bases in frame from base 1. The same sample was also used in a study of T cells in Graves' hyperthyroidism and ophthalmopathy. As that second study puts it: Stable Graves' hyperthyroidism was defined as the absence of progression to ophthalmopathy over 18 months of follow-up. Hyperthyroidism patients were newly diagnosed, with disease duration under 2 months, and aged 18 to 65 years. The study excluded patients with uncontrolled infections, other autoimmune diseases, pregnancy or lactation. Diagnoses were established on the basis of clinical symptoms, serum thyroxine and TRAb, thyroid ultrasound, and orbital computed tomography. The TCR CDR3 was subjected to a first round of RT-PCR using the HTBI primer set and the Qiagen OneStep RT-PCR kit. Most expanded thyroid clonotypes (frequency above 0.001) were also found in blood, which suggests that blood repertoires may mirror thyroid immune responses. Ophthalmopathy was separated from stable hyperthyroidism by a 13 V-J signature model, with about 86% sensitivity and just over 81% specificity obtained in cross-validation and 80%/75% obtained in testing. In validation, the model predicted progression to ophthalmopathy with roughly 70% sensitivity and approximately 74% specificity, a median of roughly seven months before onset. To identify TCR V-J signatures that set the groups apart, the researchers used a discovery cohort of about a hundred patients, made up of around 42 with Graves' ophthalmopathy and 57 with stable Graves' hyperthyroidism. An independent validation cohort of some 18 hyperthyroidism patients and approximately 17 patients who later progressed to ophthalmopathy tested prospective prediction of ophthalmopathy. The 95 to 100 discovery patients were randomly split 7:3 into training and test sets. In six Graves' hyperthyroidism patients, the study also compared T-cell repertoires from thyroid tissue with T-cell repertoires from blood. After sampling, hyperthyroidism patients received methimazole starting at 30 mg daily, and ophthalmopathy patients received high-dose intravenous methylprednisolone. Libraries were constructed in a second round of multiplex PCR, after which size selection and purification were performed. Sequencing of the libraries was done on an Illumina HiSeq2000 using paired-end 100 bp reads. SOAPnuke was used to process the raw data, throwing out any read that contained adapters or uncalled bases, had a mean Phred below 15, or lacked an exact constant-primer or identifier match. COPE v1.2.5 was used to merge high-quality paired reads, and clonotypes were defined as unique nucleotide sequences. Clonotypes were aligned to IMGT TRBV, TRBD and TRBJ reference segments using MiTCR v1.1. Analysis was restricted to V-J combinations with a frequency above 0.0001, which covered roughly 99% of repertoires. The TCS score was defined as the ratio of F50 (clonal expansion) to E x V (chaos), calculated using BLOSUM62-based TCRdist between CDR3 peptides within each V-J. Welch's t-statistics and random forest reduced fewer than 550 V-J features to roughly 13, which were used in a naive Bayes classifier (R e1071). No statistical method was used to fix the sample size in advance, and group allocation was not hidden from the investigators. According to the paper, TCR Vbeta CDR3 sequencing was carried out on 135 peripheral blood samples, which came from fewer than 50 ophthalmopathy, around 74 hyperthyroidism and approximately 17 progressor patients.

The sample consisted of peripheral blood mononuclear cells (PBMCs), taken at new diagnosis, from a patient treated with antithyroid drugs. The TCR originated in a woman in her 30s with Graves disease. Donor details come from another sample of the same person, matched by shared clones. Here the chain combines TRBV11-2 and TRBJ2-1; TRBD2 matches 10 bases in the middle. The bases are TGTGCCAGCAGCTTATTTGCTAGCGGGAGTATCTATGAGCAGTTCTTC. Translated, it reads CASSLFASGSIYEQFF.